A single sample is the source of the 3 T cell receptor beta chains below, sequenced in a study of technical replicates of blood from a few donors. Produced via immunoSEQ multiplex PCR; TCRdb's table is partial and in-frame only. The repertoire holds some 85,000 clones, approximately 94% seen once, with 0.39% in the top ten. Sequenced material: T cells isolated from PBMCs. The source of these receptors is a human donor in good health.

The CDR3 is CASGRDRVYPGELFF. The CDR3 bases are TGTGCCAGCGGCCGGGACAGGGTATATCCCGGGGAGCTGTTTTTT. The chain has TRBV6-5 and TRBJ2-2; 9 bases are a match to TRBD1. There are 15 residues in the CDR3. V lost 8 bases and J lost 6; bases outside the gene matches: 10. Germline-derived CDR1 and CDR2 are MNHEY and SVGAGI.

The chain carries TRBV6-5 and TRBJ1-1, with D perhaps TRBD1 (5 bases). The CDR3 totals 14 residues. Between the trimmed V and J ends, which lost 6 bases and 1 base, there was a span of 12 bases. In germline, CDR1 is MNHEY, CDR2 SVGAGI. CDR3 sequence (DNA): TGTGCCAGCAGATCAGGGTCGACGAACACTGAAGCTTTCTTT. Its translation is CASRSGSTNTEAFF.

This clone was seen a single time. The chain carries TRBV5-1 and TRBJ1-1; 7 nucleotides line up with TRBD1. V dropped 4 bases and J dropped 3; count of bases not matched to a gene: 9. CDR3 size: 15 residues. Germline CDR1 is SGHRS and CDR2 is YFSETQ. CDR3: CASSGRQGSDTEAFF. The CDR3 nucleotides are TGCGCCAGCAGCGGAAGACAGGGATCCGACACTGAAGCTTTCTTT.